This TCR beta chain was identified in a study of blood T cell repertoires in COVID-19. Study details: T cells, B-cell-depleted T cells, or PBMCs supplied cDNA or gDNA.

J gave up 4 bases and V 7 bases, and 10 bases lay outside the gene matches. Germline loops: CDR1 SNHLY, CDR2 FYNNEI. This CDR3 has 16 residues. As handled by the study authors: Amplification from reference gene primers served as the basis for estimated nucleated cell counts. Libraries were prepared by immunoSEQ multiplex PCR; TCRdb keeps only in-frame clonotypes and omits some of them. For V, J and clone size, that table is used; D and trimming come from the DNA. The sample carries approximately 120,000 clones, approximately 85% recorded once. Seattle-derived patients entered the study during active infection and were followed longitudinally.

The sequence was obtained from an elderly woman with COVID-19, enrolled during active disease. The chain uses TRBV2 and TRBJ2-2; 9 bases fit TRBD2. Specimen: peripheral blood. As DNA, the CDR3 is TGTGCCAGCAAGGAGTCCGGGACTAGCATCACCGGGGAGCTGTTTTTT. This sequence encodes CASKESGTSITGELFF.